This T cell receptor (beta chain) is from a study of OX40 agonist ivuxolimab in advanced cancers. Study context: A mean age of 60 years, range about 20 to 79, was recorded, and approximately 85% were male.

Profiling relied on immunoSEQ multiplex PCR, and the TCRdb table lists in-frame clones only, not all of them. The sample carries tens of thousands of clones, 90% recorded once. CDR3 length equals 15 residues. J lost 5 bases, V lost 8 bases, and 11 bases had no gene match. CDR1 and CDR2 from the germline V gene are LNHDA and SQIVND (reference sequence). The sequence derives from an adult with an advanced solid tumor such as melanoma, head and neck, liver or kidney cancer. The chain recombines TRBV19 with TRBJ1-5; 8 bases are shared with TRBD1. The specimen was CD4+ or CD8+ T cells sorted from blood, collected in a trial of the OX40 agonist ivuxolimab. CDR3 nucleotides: TGTGCCAGTTCAATCCTCAGGGGGCCTTATCAGCCCCAGCATTTT. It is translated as CASSILRGPYQPQHF.